This TCR beta chain was documented in a study of response to subunit inactivated influenza vaccine. Study-level findings and limits: The study's authors posited that every seasonal influenza vaccination enlists few new T cells.

Note on this clonotype: Antigen specificity is unknown.

TCRdb re-analysed the RT-PCR reads in MiXCR, keeping a single row per CDR3 protein. This table holds about 500,000 distinct CDR3 sequences, 10% to 15% found once. The sequenced sample was PBMCs from blood, obtained more than 35 days after vaccination. The TCR sequence derives from a man over 45 who received an inactivated influenza vaccine.

DNA for the CDR3: TGCGCCAGCAGCCAAGAAAGTATGGCCGGAGGAGAGCAGTACTTC. Translated, it gives CASSQESMAGGEQYF. The V and J genes are TRBV4-3 and TRBJ2-7, with a weak D call TRBD2 (5 bases). The CDR3 is made up of 15 amino acids. Germline loops: CDR1 LGHNA, CDR2 YSLEER. Trimming took 0 bases from V and 7 from J, leaving 16 bases between them.